These 13 T cell receptor beta chains share one sample of origin, sequenced in a study of radiotherapy plus CTLA-4 blockade in lung cancer. The table came from immunoSEQ multiplex PCR; TCRdb's copy has only in-frame clones and leaves some out. The sample consists of some 25,000 clones, less than 80% of them appearing once. The sample in question was peripheral blood, obtained from a patient treated with radiotherapy plus ipilimumab. The receptors stem from a human donor with non-small cell lung cancer whose response to radiotherapy plus ipilimumab could not be evaluated.

This clone came up a few times. V and J are TRBV5-1 and TRBJ2-3, with 10 nucleotides matching TRBD2. This CDR3 has 15 residues. The V gene's germline CDR1 is SGHRS and CDR2 YFSETQ. J lost 1 base, V lost 3 bases, and 2 bases had no gene match. CDR3 nucleotides: TGCGCCAGCAGCTACCTAGCGGGAGGCACAGATACGCAGTATTTT. Translating gives CASSYLAGGTDTQYF.

The rearrangement joins TRBV28 to TRBJ1-6; D might be TRBD1 (6 bases). This CDR3 has 15 amino acids. Trimming shortened V by 3 bases and J by 8 bases, and 14 bases separated the two germline ends. CDR1 is MDHEN, CDR2 SYDVKM, per germline. The CDR3 region is CASSFLGGADSPLHF. Here the CDR3 DNA reads TGTGCCAGCAGTTTCCTTGGGGGCGCGGATTCACCCCTCCACTTT. Full variable domain (missing parts from reference TRBV28 and TRBJ1-6): DVKVTQSSRYLVKRTGEKVFLECVQDMDHENMFWYRQDPGLGLRLIYFSYDVKMKEKGDIPEGYSVSREKKERFSLILESASTNQTSMYLCASSFLGGADSPLHFGNGTRLTVT.

V is TRBV6-6 and J is TRBJ2-1; D remains unclear. Per the germline V gene, CDR1 is MNHNY and CDR2 is SVGAGI (reference sequence). This CDR3 spans 15 amino acids. V was clipped by 0 bases and J by 7 bases, with 13 bases between them. The CDR3 coding sequence is TGTGCCAGCAGTTACTCGGGCAGAAAGGTAAATGAGCAGTTCTTC. Amino acids: CASSYSGRKVNEQFF.

A single count supports this clone. V and J are TRBV18 and TRBJ1-2; weak D call: TRBD1 (5 bases). Per germline, CDR1 KGHSH and CDR2 LQKENI. Trimming cost V 6 bases and J 8 bases, with 31 bases left between them. The CDR3 extends over 18 amino acids. CDR3 DNA sequence: TGTGCCAGCTCGTCCATGATGGGAGGGATAGTCCCCGAGGGGGGCTACACCTTC. Protein sequence: CASSSMMGGIVPEGGYTF.

J is TRBJ2-1 and V is TRBV7-9; 10 bases agree with TRBD2. The germline CDR1 and CDR2 sequences are SEHNR and FQNEAQ (reference sequence). The CDR3 consists of 14 residues. Trimming cost V 5 bases and J 7 bases; bases outside gene matches: 5. The CDR3 loop is CASSTSSGRNEQFF. The CDR3 bases are TGTGCCAGCAGCACCTCTAGCGGGAGAAATGAGCAGTTCTTC.

The chain couples TRBV9 to TRBJ2-7, with D unresolved. Germline lookup yields CDR1 SGDLS and CDR2 YYNGEE. Trimming removed 0 bases from V and 5 bases from J, with 9 bases in between. The CDR3 is 13 amino acids. The CDR3 bases are TGTGCCAGCAGCGTAGATCTGTTCCACGAGCAGTACTTC. Its translation is CASSVDLFHEQYF. Full variable domain (outside the CDR3, taken from reference TRBV9 and TRBJ2-7): DSGVTQTPKHLITATGQRVTLRCSPRSGDLSVYWYQQSLDQGLQFLIQYYNGEERAKGNILERFSAQQFPDLHSELNLSSLELGDSALYFCASSVDLFHEQYFGPGTRLTVT.

This clone turned up a few times. The genes are TRBV9 and TRBJ2-5, with 7 bases matching TRBD2. Unmatched junction bases numbered 15, after V lost 0 bases and J lost 10 bases. The CDR3 sequence is 16 residues long. The germline gives CDR1 SGDLS, CDR2 YYNGEE. The CDR3 bases are TGTGCCAGCAGCGTAGCGGCTAGCGGCCCCTTAAGGGACCAGTACTTC. This codes for CASSVAASGPLRDQYF.

The chain employs TRBV25-1 and TRBJ2-5, with a weak D call TRBD2 (7 bases). Germline V gene lookup returns CDR1 MGHDK and CDR2 SYGVNS. V was shortened by 6 bases and J by 10 bases, with 24 bases between the two germline ends. This CDR3 contains 15 residues. In DNA form, the CDR3 reads TGTGCCAGCAGGGGGGCCGGGACGGGGGGAGCGAGCCAGTACTTC. This translates into CASRGAGTGGASQYF.

This chain connects TRBV9 to TRBJ2-1, with 7 bases fitting TRBD2. The trim removed 1 base at V and 6 bases at J, leaving 13 bases unmatched. Germline lookup yields CDR1 SGDLS and CDR2 YYNGEE. This CDR3 comprises 17 residues. This CDR3 reads CASSVYYSSGGRNEQFF. CDR3 nucleotide sequence: TGTGCCAGCAGCGTATATTATTCTAGCGGAGGTCGCAATGAGCAGTTCTTC. The full variable domain, its missing parts supplied by reference TRBV9 and TRBJ2-1, is DSGVTQTPKHLITATGQRVTLRCSPRSGDLSVYWYQQSLDQGLQFLIQYYNGEERAKGNILERFSAQQFPDLHSELNLSSLELGDSALYFCASSVYYSSGGRNEQFFGPGTRLTVL.

V is TRBV5-1 and J is TRBJ2-5; a possible D gene is TRBD2 (6 bases). V was trimmed by 2 bases and J by 0 bases, leaving 11 bases between them. This CDR3 has 15 amino acids. The germline V gene has CDR1 SGHRS and CDR2 YFSETQ. CDR3 DNA sequence: TGCGCCAGCAGCTTTAATAGCGGAAACCAAGAGACCCAGTACTTC. It encodes CASSFNSGNQETQYF.

In its sample, this clone was seen a few times. The chain combines TRBV18 with TRBJ2-4; D gene unclear. Germline CDR1 KGHSH, CDR2 LQKENI. With 5 bases removed from V and 5 bases from J, the gap between germline ends came to 13 bases. The CDR3 covers 14 residues. The CDR3 reads CASSKLEAQNIQYF. CDR3 coding DNA: TGTGCCAGCTCAAAGCTGGAAGCGCAAAACATTCAGTACTTC.

The CDR3 sequence: CASRKDSPEQYF. The CDR3 nucleotides are TGTGCCAGCAGGAAAGACAGTCCCGAGCAGTACTTC. The chain has TRBV2 and TRBJ2-5; D perhaps matches TRBD1 (5 bases). The J call may be faulty, since TRBJ2-7 better matches the DNA end. Germline V CDR1 and CDR2: SNHLY, FYNNEI. The length of the CDR3 is 12 residues.

In this sample, this clone turned up once. This rearrangement joins TRBV5-1 to TRBJ1-6; 8 bases are shared with TRBD1. The ends lost 3 bases at V and 4 bases at J; junction bases unmatched: 3. Per the germline V gene, CDR1 is SGHRS and CDR2 is YFSETQ. The CDR3 is made up of 15 amino acids. This chain's CDR3 is CASSSTGAYNSPLHF. The CDR3 DNA reads TGCGCCAGCAGCTCGACAGGGGCATATAATTCACCCCTCCACTTT.